This T cell receptor (beta chain) was identified in a study of T-cell memory formation after mild COVID-19. Study-wide context: Largely donor-specific TCR clusters were found.

TCRdb re-called the 5' RACE reads with MiXCR, one entry per CDR3 protein. The sample consists of around 340,000 distinct CDR3 sequences, less than 20% of them appearing once. Study-level results: The finding that pre-infection memory included some responding clones suggested that cross-reactive memory joined. There was a balanced CD4/CD8 profile in clones contracting day 15 to 85, and later expanders leaned CD4+.

In this sample, this clonotype turned up a few times. Its cognate antigen is unknown. The V gene lost 8 bases and the J gene lost 9 bases, with 14 bases spanning the gap. The germline V gene encodes CDR1 MNHNY and CDR2 SVGAGI (reference sequence). This CDR3 region has 12 residues. This clonotype was sampled from a young man who had mild COVID-19 (a few samples of this study predate the infection). Cell type and time point are not known. The chain uses TRBV6-6 and TRBJ2-1; no clear D gene. Input material: PBMCs or a T cell subset sorted from them (not recorded which). The CDR3 is CASERNPGEQFF. The CDR3 DNA reads TGTGCCAGCGAACGGAACCCGGGTGAGCAGTTCTTC.